The rows below give T cell receptor beta chains drawn from one sample of a study of T cell responses to AZD1222 COVID-19 vaccine. The data were produced by immunoSEQ multiplex PCR, yet TCRdb's version contains in-frame clones alone and is incomplete. The table has around 180,000 clones, 94% seen once. The material was peripheral blood, obtained 28 days after the second AZD1222 dose. These receptors were taken from an adult who received the AZD1222 COVID-19 vaccine. CDR3s include the opening cysteine and the closing phenylalanine or tryptophan. The order of the fields is clone size, D gene, J gene, V gene, CDR3 DNA, CDR3 protein. The D gene is left open where the match is weak. Not every row has a clone size; where given, it reads once, few, many or a size class.

clone size: few
D gene: -
J gene: TRBJ2-1
V gene: TRBV11-3
CDR3 DNA: TGTGCCAGCAGCTTAAATCAGTTCTTCAGTGAGCAGTTCTTC
CDR3 protein: CASSLNQFFSEQFF

clone size: -
D gene: -
J gene: TRBJ1-1
V gene: TRBV11-3
CDR3 DNA: TGTGCCAGCAGCTTAGATACGACGGTGAACACTGAAGCTTTCTTT
CDR3 protein: CASSLDTTVNTEAFF

clone size: -
D gene: TRBD1
J gene: TRBJ2-7
V gene: TRBV5-1
CDR3 DNA: TGCGCCAGCAGCTTAGACAGGGGGGACCACGAGCAGTACTTC
CDR3 protein: CASSLDRGDHEQYF

clone size: -
D gene: -
J gene: TRBJ2-1
V gene: TRBV25-1
CDR3 DNA: TGTGCCAGCAGTGATTATACGAGCCTCAATGAGCAGTTCTTC
CDR3 protein: CASSDYTSLNEQFF

clone size: -
D gene: -
J gene: TRBJ2-3
V gene: TRBV10-3
CDR3 DNA: TGTGCCATCACATCGGGGGCCTCAGTCGGAGATACGCAGTATTTT
CDR3 protein: CAITSGASVGDTQYF

clone size: -
D gene: -
J gene: TRBJ1-5
V gene: TRBV4-1
CDR3 DNA: TGCGCCAGCAGCCAAGAGGAATGGGGGGATCAGCCCCAGCATTTT
CDR3 protein: CASSQEEWGDQPQHF

clone size: -
D gene: TRBD2
J gene: TRBJ2-3
V gene: TRBV6-5
CDR3 DNA: TGTGCCAGCAGTAACCTCGGGGGGACCACAGATACGCAGTATTTT
CDR3 protein: CASSNLGGTTDTQYF

clone size: -
D gene: -
J gene: TRBJ2-1
V gene: TRBV6-5
CDR3 DNA: TGTGCCAGCAGTTCGGAGACGGGCTCCTACAATGAGCAGTTCTTC
CDR3 protein: CASSSETGSYNEQFF

clone size: -
D gene: TRBD2
J gene: TRBJ2-1
V gene: TRBV5-4
CDR3 DNA: TGTGCCAGCAGCCTCGGACTAGCGGGGGACTACAATGAGCAGTTCTTC
CDR3 protein: CASSLGLAGDYNEQFF

clone size: -
D gene: -
J gene: TRBJ2-7
V gene: TRBV6-1
CDR3 DNA: TGTGCCAGCAGTGAACTAGGGATCCACGAGCAGTACTTC
CDR3 protein: CASSELGIHEQYF

clone size: -
D gene: -
J gene: TRBJ2-2
V gene: TRBV24-1
CDR3 DNA: TGTGCCACCAGTGGGACACCGAGGGAAGGGGAGCTGTTTTTT
CDR3 protein: CATSGTPREGELFF

clone size: -
D gene: -
J gene: TRBJ2-7
V gene: TRBV28
CDR3 DNA: TGTGCCAGCAATATGCCAAGCTCAATTTACGAGCAGTACTTC
CDR3 protein: CASNMPSSIYEQYF

clone size: -
D gene: TRBD1
J gene: TRBJ2-5
V gene: TRBV2
CDR3 DNA: TGTGCCAGCAGTTCTGACAGGGATCGGACCCAGTACTTC
CDR3 protein: CASSSDRDRTQYF

clone size: once
D gene: -
J gene: TRBJ1-1
V gene: TRBV29-1
CDR3 DNA: TGCAGCGTTGAAAGCGAGTACACTGAAGCTTTCTTT
CDR3 protein: CSVESEYTEAFF

clone size: -
D gene: -
J gene: TRBJ2-5
V gene: TRBV28
CDR3 DNA: TGTGCCAGCAGTTTGGGATGGGGAAGAGAGACCCAGTACTTC
CDR3 protein: CASSLGWGRETQYF

clone size: -
D gene: TRBD2
J gene: TRBJ2-3
V gene: TRBV6-4
CDR3 DNA: TGTGCCAGCAGTGACTCCGGCGGGGGTAGCACAGATACGCAGTATTTT
CDR3 protein: CASSDSGGGSTDTQYF

clone size: -
D gene: TRBD2
J gene: TRBJ2-3
V gene: TRBV5-8
CDR3 DNA: TGTGCCAGCAGCTTGGGTGCTAGCGGGCCCACAGATACGCAGTATTTT
CDR3 protein: CASSLGASGPTDTQYF

clone size: -
D gene: -
J gene: TRBJ2-3
V gene: TRBV18
CDR3 DNA: TGTGCCAGCTCACCCGCATCAGATACGCAGTATTTT
CDR3 protein: CASSPASDTQYF

clone size: -
D gene: TRBD1
J gene: TRBJ2-3
V gene: TRBV10-3
CDR3 DNA: TGTGCCATCAAGTATCAGGGGGACACAGATACGCAGTATTTT
CDR3 protein: CAIKYQGDTDTQYF

clone size: -
D gene: -
J gene: TRBJ1-3
V gene: TRBV18
CDR3 DNA: TGTGCCAGCTCACCAATAGTCGGGGTCGGAAACACCATATATTTT
CDR3 protein: CASSPIVGVGNTIYF

clone size: -
D gene: -
J gene: TRBJ1-1
V gene: TRBV7-9
CDR3 DNA: TGTGCCACAACAGACCTCGCAGCTTTCTTT
CDR3 protein: CATTDLAAFF

clone size: -
D gene: TRBD2
J gene: TRBJ2-1
V gene: TRBV9
CDR3 DNA: TGTGCCAGCAGCGTGACTAGCGGGCCGTACAATGAGCAGTTCTTC
CDR3 protein: CASSVTSGPYNEQFF

clone size: -
D gene: TRBD1
J gene: TRBJ1-6
V gene: TRBV19
CDR3 DNA: TGTGCCAGTAGGGCGACAGGGGGGGCCTCACCCCTCCACTTT
CDR3 protein: CASRATGGASPLHF

clone size: -
D gene: -
J gene: TRBJ2-7
V gene: TRBV7-9
CDR3 DNA: TGTGCCAGCAGCCAATCGGGGGCAAGCTCCTACGAGCAGTACTTC
CDR3 protein: CASSQSGASSYEQYF

clone size: -
D gene: TRBD2
J gene: TRBJ2-5
V gene: TRBV11-3
CDR3 DNA: TGTGCCAGCAGCCCCTCGGGACTACCAGAGACCCAGTACTTC
CDR3 protein: CASSPSGLPETQYF

clone size: -
D gene: -
J gene: TRBJ1-5
V gene: TRBV13
CDR3 DNA: TGTGCCAGCAGCTTAACAGGAGTGAACAATCAGCCCCAGCATTTT
CDR3 protein: CASSLTGVNNQPQHF

clone size: -
D gene: -
J gene: TRBJ1-1
V gene: TRBV6-5
CDR3 DNA: TGTGCCAGCAGTTACTCGGCAGGGAACACTGAAGCTTTCTTT
CDR3 protein: CASSYSAGNTEAFF

clone size: -
D gene: TRBD2
J gene: TRBJ2-1
V gene: TRBV5-1
CDR3 DNA: TGCGCCAGCAGCTTGGCGGCTAGGACTAGCGGGAGTAGGAACAATGAGCAGTTCTTC
CDR3 protein: CASSLAARTSGSRNNEQFF

clone size: -
D gene: TRBD1
J gene: TRBJ2-5
V gene: TRBV13
CDR3 DNA: TGTGCCAGCAGTCAAGGACAGGGGACATTGGAGACCCAGTACTTC
CDR3 protein: CASSQGQGTLETQYF

clone size: once
D gene: -
J gene: TRBJ2-3
V gene: TRBV20-1
CDR3 DNA: TGCAGTGCTAACAGGGTAGATACGCAGTATTTT
CDR3 protein: CSANRVDTQYF

clone size: -
D gene: -
J gene: TRBJ1-1
V gene: TRBV29-1
CDR3 DNA: TGCAGCGTTGGGGGGCCGCGAGTGGTGAACATGAACACTGAAGCTTTCTTT
CDR3 protein: CSVGGPRVVNMNTEAFF

clone size: -
D gene: -
J gene: TRBJ2-3
V gene: TRBV5-6
CDR3 DNA: TGTGCCAGCAGCTTGGCTTCCGATACGCAGTATTTT
CDR3 protein: CASSLASDTQYF

clone size: -
D gene: -
J gene: TRBJ1-1
V gene: TRBV3-1/TRBV3-2
CDR3 DNA: TGTGCCAGCAGCCAAGAATGGCAGGCCTTGAACACTGAAGCTTTCTTT
CDR3 protein: CASSQEWQALNTEAFF

clone size: once
D gene: TRBD1
J gene: TRBJ1-1
V gene: TRBV9
CDR3 DNA: TGTGCCAGCAGCGTAGTACCGGAGGGACAGGAGAACACTGAAGCTTTCTTT
CDR3 protein: CASSVVPEGQENTEAFF

clone size: once
D gene: -
J gene: TRBJ1-5
V gene: TRBV19
CDR3 DNA: TGTGCCAGTAGTATAGTAAACTATCAGCCCCAGCATTTT
CDR3 protein: CASSIVNYQPQHF

clone size: -
D gene: -
J gene: TRBJ1-1
V gene: TRBV11-3
CDR3 DNA: TGTGCCAGCAGCTTATCAGGGGATTTGAACACTGAAGCTTTCTTT
CDR3 protein: CASSLSGDLNTEAFF

clone size: -
D gene: -
J gene: TRBJ1-2
V gene: TRBV5-1
CDR3 DNA: TGCGCCAGCAGCCTACCCCCCCCCGGGGAGGGCTACACCTTC
CDR3 protein: CASSLPPPGEGYTF

clone size: once
D gene: -
J gene: TRBJ2-3
V gene: TRBV7-3
CDR3 DNA: TGTGCCAGCAGCTTGGGCTGGGGGGGCTTGGCAGATACGCAGTATTTT
CDR3 protein: CASSLGWGGLADTQYF

clone size: -
D gene: TRBD1
J gene: TRBJ1-2
V gene: TRBV27
CDR3 DNA: TGTGCCAGCAGAACGACAGGGGTCGGCTACACCTTC
CDR3 protein: CASRTTGVGYTF

clone size: -
D gene: TRBD1
J gene: TRBJ2-7
V gene: TRBV19
CDR3 DNA: TGTGCCAGTAGTATGAGACAGGGCCTCCCCGAGCAGTACTTC
CDR3 protein: CASSMRQGLPEQYF

clone size: -
D gene: TRBD2
J gene: TRBJ2-5
V gene: TRBV3-1/TRBV3-2
CDR3 DNA: TGTGCCAGCAGCCCTTCTAGCGGGAGGAATGGTCCCCAGTACTTC
CDR3 protein: CASSPSSGRNGPQYF

clone size: once
D gene: -
J gene: TRBJ2-7
V gene: TRBV9
CDR3 DNA: TGTGCCAGCAGCGTAAGGGGCACCTCCTACGAGCAGTACTTC
CDR3 protein: CASSVRGTSYEQYF

clone size: -
D gene: -
J gene: TRBJ1-5
V gene: TRBV5-1
CDR3 DNA: TGCGCCAGCAGCTTGGCCCCAGGCCAGCCCCAGCATTTT
CDR3 protein: CASSLAPGQPQHF

clone size: -
D gene: TRBD1
J gene: TRBJ1-5
V gene: TRBV7-8
CDR3 DNA: TGTGCCAGCAGCTTAGGGGTGCTTGGGACAGGGAACAATCAGCCCCAGCATTTT
CDR3 protein: CASSLGVLGTGNNQPQHF

clone size: -
D gene: -
J gene: TRBJ2-7
V gene: TRBV5-1
CDR3 DNA: TGCGCCAGCAGCTTCGAACCGGGACCCATCTACGAGCAGTACTTC
CDR3 protein: CASSFEPGPIYEQYF

clone size: -
D gene: TRBD2
J gene: TRBJ2-7
V gene: TRBV15
CDR3 DNA: TGTGCCACCAGCAGAGTTTGGACTAGCGGGAGTTCCTACGAGCAGTACTTC
CDR3 protein: CATSRVWTSGSSYEQYF

clone size: -
D gene: TRBD2
J gene: TRBJ2-2
V gene: TRBV10-3
CDR3 DNA: TGTGCCATCAGTGAGTCGGCTAGCGGGGGTGCCGGGGAGCTGTTTTTT
CDR3 protein: CAISESASGGAGELFF

clone size: -
D gene: TRBD1
J gene: TRBJ1-3
V gene: TRBV9
CDR3 DNA: TGTGCCAGCAGCCCCCGGACAGGACGCTCTGGAAACACCATATATTTT
CDR3 protein: CASSPRTGRSGNTIYF

clone size: -
D gene: -
J gene: TRBJ2-3
V gene: TRBV11-3
CDR3 DNA: TGTGCCAGCAGCTTACAAGATACGCAGTATTTT
CDR3 protein: CASSLQDTQYF

clone size: -
D gene: -
J gene: TRBJ1-1
V gene: TRBV12-3/TRBV12-4
CDR3 DNA: TGTGCCAGCAGTTCGGGGAGGAACACTGAAGCTTTCTTT
CDR3 protein: CASSSGRNTEAFF

clone size: -
D gene: -
J gene: TRBJ2-2
V gene: TRBV5-1
CDR3 DNA: TGCGCCAGCAGCTCCCTTGCGGCTAACACCGGGGAGCTGTTTTTT
CDR3 protein: CASSSLAANTGELFF

clone size: -
D gene: -
J gene: TRBJ1-1
V gene: TRBV5-1
CDR3 DNA: TGCGCCAGCAGATCCGGGGTGAACACTGAAGCTTTCTTT
CDR3 protein: CASRSGVNTEAFF

clone size: -
D gene: -
J gene: TRBJ2-3
V gene: TRBV7-2
CDR3 DNA: TGTGCCAGCAGCGGCGGCGGCAAGGCCCCCCAGGATACGCAGTATTTT
CDR3 protein: CASSGGGKAPQDTQYF

clone size: -
D gene: -
J gene: TRBJ2-5
V gene: TRBV4-1
CDR3 DNA: TGCGCCAGCAGCCCGGACCTCAGCGCGGGAGAGACCCAGTACTTC
CDR3 protein: CASSPDLSAGETQYF

clone size: -
D gene: TRBD1
J gene: TRBJ2-1
V gene: TRBV19
CDR3 DNA: TGTGCCAGTAAATTCCAGGGGGATGAGCAGTTCTTC
CDR3 protein: CASKFQGDEQFF

clone size: -
D gene: -
J gene: TRBJ1-4
V gene: TRBV11-2
CDR3 DNA: TGTGCCAGCAGCTTAGCTGGCGGGGTAGGTGAAAAACTGTTTTTT
CDR3 protein: CASSLAGGVGEKLFF

clone size: -
D gene: TRBD1
J gene: TRBJ2-3
V gene: TRBV3-1/TRBV3-2
CDR3 DNA: TGTGCCAGCAGCCAAGAGGGGACAGGGAGCACAGATACGCAGTATTTT
CDR3 protein: CASSQEGTGSTDTQYF

clone size: -
D gene: -
J gene: TRBJ1-6
V gene: TRBV7-9
CDR3 DNA: TGTGCCAGCAGCTTACGAAGAGCAAATTCACCCCTCCACTTT
CDR3 protein: CASSLRRANSPLHF

clone size: -
D gene: -
J gene: TRBJ1-5
V gene: TRBV5-8
CDR3 DNA: TGTGCCAGCACTCCGGCGCTTAGTAGCAGGGTCGATCAGCCCCAGCATTTT
CDR3 protein: CASTPALSSRVDQPQHF